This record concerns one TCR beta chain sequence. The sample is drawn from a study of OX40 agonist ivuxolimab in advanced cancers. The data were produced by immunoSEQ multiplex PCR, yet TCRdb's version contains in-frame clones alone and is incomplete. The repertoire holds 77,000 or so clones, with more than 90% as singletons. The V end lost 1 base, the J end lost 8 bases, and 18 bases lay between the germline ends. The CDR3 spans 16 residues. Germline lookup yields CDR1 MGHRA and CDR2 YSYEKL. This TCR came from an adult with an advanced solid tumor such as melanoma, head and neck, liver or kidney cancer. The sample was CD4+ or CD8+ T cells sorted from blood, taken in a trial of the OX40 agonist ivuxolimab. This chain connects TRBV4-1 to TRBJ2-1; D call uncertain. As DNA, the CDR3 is TGCGCCAGCAGCCAAGGGCCCGAAGAGCATAGGGATGAGCAGTTCTTC. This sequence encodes CASSQGPEEHRDEQFF.